The TCR beta chain described here comes from a study of blood T cell repertoires in COVID-19. In the study overall: Samples representing acute and convalescent COVID-19 were sourced from the United States, Italy and Spain. T cells, B-cell-depleted T cells, or PBMCs provided the cDNA or gDNA that served as material.

Per the original methods: From reference gene primer amplification, estimates of nucleated cell counts were derived. TCRdb's table, derived via immunoSEQ multiplex PCR, lists solely in-frame clones and lacks some. V, J and clone size were drawn from that table, and D and trimming were deduced from the DNA. The sample yields about 200,000 clones, approximately 82% seen once. The CDR3 runs 14 residues. Losses at the gene ends were 3 bases for V and 5 bases for J; bases not matched to a gene: 0. Germline V gene sequence: CDR1 SGHRS, CDR2 YFSETQ. Specimen: peripheral blood. The chain carries TRBV5-1 and TRBJ2-1; 12 nucleotides align to TRBD2. This TCR came from a human donor with acute or convalescent COVID-19. The donor label of this sample is uncertain. The CDR3 loop reads CASSSSGGDNEQFF. In DNA, the CDR3 is TGCGCCAGCAGCTCTAGCGGGGGGGACAATGAGCAGTTCTTC. Variable domain in full (rest from reference TRBV5-1 and TRBJ2-1): KAGVTQTPRYLIKTRGQQVTLSCSPISGHRSVSWYQQTPGQGLQFLFEYFSETQRNKGNFPGRFSGRQFSNSRSEMNVSTLELGDSALYLCASSSSGGDNEQFFGPGTRLTVL.